Listed below are T cell receptor beta chains from one sample, sequenced in a study of T cell responses to AZD1222 COVID-19 vaccine. The assay was immunoSEQ multiplex PCR, and TCRdb's table has in-frame clones only and misses some. Altogether some 130,000 clones are present, over 75% being singletons, with the ten largest covering about 7.1%. The source material was peripheral blood, sampled on day 0 of AZD1222 vaccination. These receptors were taken from an adult in good health. Each CDR3 is given without its conserved first and last residue. The order of the fields is CDR3 length, J gene, V gene, D gene, CDR3 protein. A D gene is named only where the DNA matches it firmly.

13 | TRBJ2-7 | TRBV10-3 | TRBD2 | ATAGEGLISYEQY
13 | TRBJ1-1 | TRBV19 | . | ASIRDGLRNTEAF
13 | TRBJ1-5 | TRBV4-3 | . | ASSQDDAGNQPQH
13 | TRBJ2-7 | TRBV11-3 | . | ASSLVAAASYEQY
13 | TRBJ1-6 | TRBV25-1 | . | ASSEFSSYNSPLH
13 | TRBJ1-4 | TRBV11-2 | . | ASSFRRGANEKLF
12 | TRBJ2-5 | TRBV28 | . | ASNVRQEQETQY
13 | TRBJ1-5 | TRBV5-6 | . | ASTMRAGVAQPQH
17 | TRBJ2-7 | TRBV11-2 | . | ASSLEGGAGDSPRDEQY
14 | TRBJ1-2 | TRBV6-5 | . | ASSYAAGQIVYGYT
12 | TRBJ1-6 | TRBV5-5 | . | ASSFMRVNSPLH
16 | TRBJ2-1 | TRBV25-1 | . | ASSESRRGAASYNEQF
13 | TRBJ1-5 | TRBV11-2 | TRBD1 | ASSSGTGGLQPQH
11 | TRBJ1-1 | TRBV19 | . | ASSLWQATEAF
14 | TRBJ2-2 | TRBV5-1 | TRBD1 | ASSSTGGGDTGELF
13 | TRBJ2-2 | TRBV9 | . | ASSVRAIPSGELF
12 | TRBJ2-7 | TRBV27 | . | ASSHGTVAYEQY
12 | TRBJ1-4 | TRBV13 | . | ASSLAGGNEKLF
13 | TRBJ2-7 | TRBV25-1 | . | ASSPQGSQTYEQY
14 | TRBJ1-5 | TRBV20-1 | . | SASARVRLHYQPQH
17 | TRBJ2-2 | TRBV23-1 | . | ASSQGRTSEQGRTGELF
9 | TRBJ2-5 | TRBV19 | . | ASQGRETQY